This T cell receptor (beta chain) is from a study of blood T cell repertoires in COVID-19 (dated by TCRdb to the early 2020s). Broadly, across the study: Collaborator samples came from the United States, Italy and Spain and covered acute and convalescent phases of COVID-19. The prospective study material was composed of cDNA or gDNA derived from T cells, B-cell-depleted T cells, or PBMCs. Deeply sampled blood TCRbeta repertoires from subjects exposed to, actively infected with, or recovered from COVID-19 were included in the dataset. The repertoires were made available in a free public database intended to serve as a resource for research on the immune response to SARS-CoV-2. The samples were drawn from the first 160 participants of the ongoing ImmuneRACE study and from 1,254 subjects provided by 6 global collaborators. Sample metadata almost always included a de-identified subject ID, COVID-19 status, age in years and sex. Where available, HLA class I and class II types were obtained from metadata supplied by the sample provider rather than from assay-based typing.

Each collaborating institution followed its own protocols to collect whole blood in K2EDTA tubes. For TCRbeta analysis, collaborator samples were shipped as frozen whole blood, as isolated PBMCs, or as DNA extracted from either sample type. TCRbeta CDR3 regions were amplified from genomic DNA by means of the immunoSEQ Assay, a bias-controlled multiplex PCR. Per the source publication's procedure: Within the assay, amplification of reference gene primers was used to estimate how many nucleated cells each sample contained. To quantify the absolute abundance of each unique TCRbeta CDR3 rearrangement, sequence reads were collapsed and filtered. For each sample, productive Simpson clonality was calculated by taking the square root of Simpson's diversity index across productive rearrangements. Drawn from immuneACCESS, this table holds only the in-frame rearrangements with V and J called that TCRdb kept. Clones are partly lost; checked studies trace under half to an unresolved V gene and leave the rest unexplained. The DNA gave D and trimming, while V, J and clone size come from that table. The sample has approximately 250,000 clones on record, over 70% of them singletons. The ten largest clones take up 8% to 9.5% of the sample.

The CDR3 has 15 amino acids, counting the end cysteine and phenylalanine. This entry keeps only the CDR3 DNA: 45 bases, framed from base 1. The V end gives up 3 bases and the J end 2 bases, leaving 6 bases in the junction not matched to a gene. Looking up the germline V gene yields CDR1 SGHVS and CDR2 FQNEAQ. Study-level results and caveats: Clinical and demographic metadata were provided uncurated, with the amount varying by source and participant.

A word on this clone: It lacks a known antigen. Base qualities are not at hand, and no much larger clone is one base apart.

Sequencing input: peripheral blood. The chain links TRBV7-8 with TRBJ2-7; 8 nucleotides in the junction match TRBD2. This clonotype originated in a human donor in a cohort sampled during active COVID-19. The sequenced DNA is TGTGCCAGCAGCTTGGGTAGCGGGACAACCTACGAGCAGTACTTC. This gives the protein CASSLGSGTTYEQYF.